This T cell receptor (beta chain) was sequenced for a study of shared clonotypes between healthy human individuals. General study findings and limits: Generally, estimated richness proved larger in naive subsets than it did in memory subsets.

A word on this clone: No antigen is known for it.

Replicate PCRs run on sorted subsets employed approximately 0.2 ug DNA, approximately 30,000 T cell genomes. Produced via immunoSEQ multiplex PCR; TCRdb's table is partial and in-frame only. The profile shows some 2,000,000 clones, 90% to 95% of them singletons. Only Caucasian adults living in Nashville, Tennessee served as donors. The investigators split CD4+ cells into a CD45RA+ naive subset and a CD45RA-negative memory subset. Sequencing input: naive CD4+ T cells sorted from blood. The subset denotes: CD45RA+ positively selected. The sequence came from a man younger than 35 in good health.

The CDR3, as DNA: TGTGCCAGCAGCCGACAGGGTCAGCAGCCCCAGCATTTT. This sequence encodes CASSRQGQQPQHF. The chain recombines TRBV6-1 with TRBJ1-5; 7 nucleotides align to TRBD1. Germline V gene sequence: CDR1 MNHNS, CDR2 SASEGT. This CDR3 comprises 13 residues. The V gene end was trimmed by 6 bases and the J gene end by 7 bases; junction bases not matched to a gene: 6.